One TCR beta chain is described in this entry. Its target is unknown. For each CDR3 protein, TCRdb gives one entry from its re-call of the 5' RACE reads, without DNA. This specimen shows approximately 390,000 distinct CDR3 sequences; the ten leading clones hold less than 2.5%. Whole blood without T cell sorting served as the source of isolated total RNA. This sample was taken from a study of monozygotic twins with inflammatory bowel disease. Germline V CDR1 and CDR2: LGHNA, YNFKEQ. The CDR3 totals 18 residues. Whole-study results and caveats: There was no way to distinguish the different T cell subtypes. Concordant and discordant twins showed no difference in repertoire similarity, possibly from limited power.

The sequencing input was blood. The gene calls are TRBV4-2 and TRBJ2-5; TCRdb names TRBD1, which stays unverified in the absence of DNA. The sequence came from a human donor with ulcerative colitis or Crohn's disease, or a healthy co-twin of an affected twin (not recorded which). The CDR3: CASSHKGTGRDFGETQYF.